The rows below give T cell receptor beta chains drawn from one sample of a study of T cells in localized non-small cell lung cancer. Produced via immunoSEQ multiplex PCR; TCRdb's table is partial and in-frame only. The repertoire includes around 100,000 clones, about 87% of them detected once, and around 14% sits in the top ten. The material sequenced was peripheral blood, taken before any cancer treatment. These TCRs come from a man aged 35-75 years with stage I squamous cell lung carcinoma. CDR3s include the opening cysteine and the closing phenylalanine or tryptophan. The D gene is left open where the match is weak. Only some rows state a clone size, as once, few, many or a class for expanded clones.

len: 14; abundance: -; j_gene: TRBJ2-5; v_gene: TRBV6-6; d_gene: TRBD2; CDR3aa: CASSLRLAEETQYF; CDR3nt: TGTGCCAGCAGTCTCCGACTAGCGGAAGAGACCCAGTACTTC
len: 15; abundance: -; j_gene: TRBJ2-7; v_gene: TRBV2; d_gene: TRBD1; CDR3aa: CASSEARQGAREQYF; CDR3nt: TGTGCCAGCAGTGAAGCAAGGCAGGGGGCGAGAGAGCAGTACTTC
len: 11; abundance: -; j_gene: TRBJ2-1; v_gene: TRBV2; d_gene: -; CDR3aa: CASTVYNEQFF; CDR3nt: TGTGCCAGCACCGTGTACAATGAGCAGTTCTTC
len: 13; abundance: many; j_gene: TRBJ1-1; v_gene: TRBV18; d_gene: -; CDR3aa: CASSPWGDTEAFF; CDR3nt: TGTGCCAGCTCACCGTGGGGCGACACTGAAGCTTTCTTT
len: 16; abundance: -; j_gene: TRBJ2-1; v_gene: TRBV5-1; d_gene: TRBD1; CDR3aa: CASSIGVGQGRNEQFF; CDR3nt: TGCGCCAGCAGCATAGGGGTGGGACAGGGGCGAAATGAGCAGTTCTTC
len: 15; abundance: -; j_gene: TRBJ1-2; v_gene: TRBV7-9; d_gene: TRBD1; CDR3aa: CASSLIVRGSYGYTF; CDR3nt: TGTGCCAGCAGCTTAATCGTCAGGGGGAGCTATGGCTACACCTTC
len: 15; abundance: -; j_gene: TRBJ2-1; v_gene: TRBV10-2; d_gene: -; CDR3aa: CASTLRLGSYNEQFF; CDR3nt: TGCGCCAGCACCTTAAGACTGGGCTCCTACAATGAGCAGTTCTTC
len: 14; abundance: -; j_gene: TRBJ1-2; v_gene: TRBV18; d_gene: -; CDR3aa: CASSPFEGTGGYTF; CDR3nt: TGTGCCAGCTCACCTTTCGAGGGGACGGGTGGCTACACCTTC
len: 14; abundance: -; j_gene: TRBJ2-7; v_gene: TRBV7-6; d_gene: TRBD1; CDR3aa: CASSLGEGGIEQYF; CDR3nt: TGTGCCAGCAGCTTGGGGGAAGGGGGCATCGAGCAGTACTTC
len: 14; abundance: -; j_gene: TRBJ1-4; v_gene: TRBV6-1; d_gene: -; CDR3aa: CASTGGRSNEKLFF; CDR3nt: TGTGCCAGCACGGGAGGACGGTCAAATGAAAAACTGTTTTTT
len: 16; abundance: -; j_gene: TRBJ2-1; v_gene: TRBV5-1; d_gene: TRBD2; CDR3aa: CASSRVLAASYNEQFF; CDR3nt: TGCGCCAGCAGCCGAGTGCTAGCGGCGTCTTACAATGAGCAGTTCTTC
len: 18; abundance: -; j_gene: TRBJ2-1; v_gene: TRBV4-3; d_gene: -; CDR3aa: CASSQDYLWRGRKDEQFF; CDR3nt: TGCGCCAGCAGCCAAGATTATCTTTGGAGGGGGCGAAAAGATGAGCAGTTCTTC